Listed here are 8 T cell receptor beta chains from one sample, sequenced in a study of T cell changes during pregnancy in multiple sclerosis (dated by TCRdb to 2018 to 2020). The library was made by the immunoSEQ multiplex PCR assay. Drawn from immuneACCESS, this table holds only the in-frame rearrangements with V and J called that TCRdb kept. Clones are partly lost; checked studies trace under half to an unresolved V gene and leave the rest unexplained. Present in this sample are some 70,000 clones, 90% of which were seen just once. The ten top clones hold around 1.6% of the sample. The specimen comprised peripheral blood, sampled in the third trimester of pregnancy. The receptors shown here come from a female donor with multiple sclerosis, enrolled in a pregnancy study.

This clone was observed many times. V is TRBV7-6 and J is TRBJ1-3; D may be TRBD1 (6 bases). Germline-derived CDR1 and CDR2 are SGHVS and FNYEAQ. The CDR3 has 15 amino acids. Trimming took 0 bases from V and 5 from J, leaving 11 bases between them. The CDR3 coding sequence is TGTGCCAGCAGCTTAGCGACCCGGGACAGAAACACCATATATTTT. Residues: CASSLATRDRNTIYF.

The chain couples TRBV28 to TRBJ1-3; the D gene is possibly TRBD1 (5 bases). Germline values: CDR1 MDHEN, CDR2 SYDVKM. Trimming removed 3 bases from V and 0 bases from J, with 9 bases in between. The CDR3 runs to 15 residues. CDR3 loop: CASSFDSNSGNTIYF. As DNA, the CDR3 is TGTGCCAGCAGTTTCGACAGTAACTCTGGAAACACCATATATTTT.

This chain links TRBV30 with TRBJ1-2; no reliable D call. CDR1 is GTSNPN, CDR2 SVGIG, per germline (reference sequence). The CDR3 runs 12 residues. V was trimmed by 2 bases and J by 12 bases, leaving 16 bases between them. The CDR3 sequence: CAWSLTGLGDTF. The CDR3 DNA is TGTGCCTGGAGTTTAACTGGTCTTGGAGACACCTTC. Looking up the rest from reference TRBV30 and TRBJ1-2 gives the full variable domain: SQTIHQWPATLVQPVGSPLSLECTVEGTSNPNLYWYRQAAGRGLQLLFYSVGIGQISSEVPQNLSASRPQDRQFILSSKKLLLSDSGFYLCAWSLTGLGDTFGSGTRLTVV.

The V call is TRBV30, the J call TRBJ2-7; 8 nucleotides agree with TRBD1. Germline loops: CDR1 GTSNPN, CDR2 SVGIG (reference sequence). J was trimmed by 3 bases and V by 0 bases; bases with no gene match: 10. The CDR3 covers 16 residues. The chain's CDR3 is CAWSVLRGRGGYEQYF. The CDR3 bases are TGTGCCTGGAGTGTACTCAGGGGGCGAGGTGGCTACGAGCAGTACTTC.

The chain carries TRBV11-3 and TRBJ1-5; a possible D gene is TRBD1 (6 bases). Germline CDR1 and CDR2: SGHNT and YENEEA. V was cut by 1 base and J by 9 bases, with 16 bases left in between. CDR3 length equals 15 residues. This chain's CDR3 is CASSLGPRGDRPQHF. The DNA of the CDR3 is TGTGCCAGCAGCTTAGGTCCCAGGGGTGATCGGCCCCAGCATTTT.

V and J are TRBV18 and TRBJ1-1; D is ambiguous. There are 14 residues in the CDR3. The V and J ends lost 3 bases and 5 bases respectively, with 13 bases between them. The V gene's germline CDR1 is KGHSH and CDR2 LQKENI. This CDR3 reads CASSPRGPRTEAFF. CDR3 bases: TGTGCCAGCTCACCGCGCGGGCCCCGGACTGAAGCTTTCTTT.

V and J are TRBV5-1 and TRBJ2-1; 9 bases are a match to TRBD2. There are 17 residues in the CDR3. Germline CDR1 reads SGHRS; CDR2 reads YFSETQ. V dropped 0 bases and J dropped 7; count of bases not matched to a gene: 11. The CDR3 coding sequence is TGCGCCAGCAGCTTGGCCTCGGCGGGGGGGCCTTGGAATGAGCAGTTCTTC. This gives the protein CASSLASAGGPWNEQFF.

The chain has TRBV7-3 and TRBJ2-5; no clear D gene. Germline V gene lookup returns CDR1 SGHTA and CDR2 FQGTGA. V shed 5 bases and J shed 7 bases, with 17 bases lying between them. This CDR3 is built from 14 residues. This CDR3 reads CASSPSRLAGTQYF. The CDR3 DNA reads TGTGCCAGCAGCCCGAGTAGGTTAGCTGGGACCCAGTACTTC.